This T cell receptor beta chain was retrieved from a study of cytomegalovirus exposure and HLA in healthy donors. General study findings and limits: As was reported, the HLA-A and HLA-B alleles of most subjects were accurately predicted from TCR beta sequences. In a later analysis, HLA-associated TCR beta chains were more clonally expanded than equally common others.

Trimming stripped 5 bases from V and 5 bases from J, with 3 bases between. Germline CDR1 MNHEY, CDR2 SMNVEV (reference sequence). The CDR3 has 11 residues. With regard to this clone: Its matching antigen is unknown.

Primers included in the PCR were 60 Vbeta and 13 Jbeta primers. TCRdb keeps only in-frame clones here, not all; method: immunoSEQ multiplex PCR. The sample has fewer than 85,000 clones; around 70% are singletons. Unrecorded immune exposures were likely, despite nominal health at sampling. The chain carries TRBV27 and TRBJ2-2; no clear D. This sequence was found in a man in his forties or fifties in good health and CMV-seropositive. Sequences were obtained from PBMCs. In nucleotides, the CDR3 is TGTGCCAGCAGTCTGACCGGGGAGCTGTTTTTT. This encodes CASSLTGELFF.